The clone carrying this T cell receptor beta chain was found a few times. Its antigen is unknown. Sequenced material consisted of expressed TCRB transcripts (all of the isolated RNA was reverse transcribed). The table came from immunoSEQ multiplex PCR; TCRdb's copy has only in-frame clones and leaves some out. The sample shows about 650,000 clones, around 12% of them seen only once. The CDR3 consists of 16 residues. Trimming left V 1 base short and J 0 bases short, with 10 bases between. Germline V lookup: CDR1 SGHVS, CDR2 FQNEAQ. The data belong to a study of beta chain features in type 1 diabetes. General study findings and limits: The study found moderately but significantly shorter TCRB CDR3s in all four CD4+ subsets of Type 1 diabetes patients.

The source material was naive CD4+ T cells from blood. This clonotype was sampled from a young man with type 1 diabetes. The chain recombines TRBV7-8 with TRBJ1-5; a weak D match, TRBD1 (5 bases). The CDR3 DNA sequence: TGTGCCAGCAGCTTAGGAAGGGGATTTAGCAATCAGCCCCAGCATTTT. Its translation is CASSLGRGFSNQPQHF.